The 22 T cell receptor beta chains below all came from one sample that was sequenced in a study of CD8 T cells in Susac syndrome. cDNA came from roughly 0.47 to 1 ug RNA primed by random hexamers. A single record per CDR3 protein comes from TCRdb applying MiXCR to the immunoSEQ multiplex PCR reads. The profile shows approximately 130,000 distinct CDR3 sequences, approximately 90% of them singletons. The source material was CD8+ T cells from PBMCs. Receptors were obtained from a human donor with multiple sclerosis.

This chain's CDR3 is CASSGYGGYTF. CDR3 coding DNA: TGTGCCAGCAGTGGGTATGGTGGCTACACCTTC. The chain joins TRBV25-1 to TRBJ1-2; D is undetermined. This CDR3 is 11 amino acids long. The germline gives CDR1 MGHDK, CDR2 SYGVNS. The germline V and J ends were trimmed by 4 bases and 7 bases, with 7 bases remaining between them.

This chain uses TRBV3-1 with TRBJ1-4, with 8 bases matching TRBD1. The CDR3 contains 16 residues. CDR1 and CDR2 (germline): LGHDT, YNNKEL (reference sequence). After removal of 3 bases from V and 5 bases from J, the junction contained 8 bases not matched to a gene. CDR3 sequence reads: CASSQPTTGVNEKLFF. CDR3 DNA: TGTGCCAGCAGCCAGCCTACGACAGGGGTCAATGAAAAACTGTTTTTT.

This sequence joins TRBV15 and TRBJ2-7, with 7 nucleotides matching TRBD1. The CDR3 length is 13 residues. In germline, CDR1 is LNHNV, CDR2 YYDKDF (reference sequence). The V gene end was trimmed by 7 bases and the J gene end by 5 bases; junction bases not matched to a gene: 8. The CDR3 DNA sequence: TGTGCCACCAAAGACAGGGAAAAGAACGAGCAGTACTTC. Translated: CATKDREKNEQYF. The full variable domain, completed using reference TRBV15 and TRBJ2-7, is DAMVIQNPRYQVTQFGKPVTLSCSQTLNHNVMYWYQQKSSQAPKLLFHYYDKDFNNEADTPDNFQSRRPNTSFCFLDIRSPGLGDTAMYLCATKDREKNEQYFGPGTRLTVT.

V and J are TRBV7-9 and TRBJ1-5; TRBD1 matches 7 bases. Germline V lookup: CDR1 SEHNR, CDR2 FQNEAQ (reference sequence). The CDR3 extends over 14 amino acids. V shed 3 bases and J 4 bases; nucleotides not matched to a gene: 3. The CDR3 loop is CASSFSQGNQPQHF. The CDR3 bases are TGTGCCAGCAGCTTCTCACAGGGGAATCAGCCCCAGCATTTT.

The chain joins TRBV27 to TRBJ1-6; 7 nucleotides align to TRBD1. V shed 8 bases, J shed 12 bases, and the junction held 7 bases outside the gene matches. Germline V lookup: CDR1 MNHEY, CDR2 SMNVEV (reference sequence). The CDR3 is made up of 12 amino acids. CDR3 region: CASGDSLEPLHF. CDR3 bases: TGTGCCAGCGGGGACAGTCTTGAACCCCTCCACTTT.

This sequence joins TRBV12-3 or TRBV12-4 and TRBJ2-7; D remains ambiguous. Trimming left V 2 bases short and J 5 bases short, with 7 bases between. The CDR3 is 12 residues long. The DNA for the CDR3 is TGTGCCAGCAGTTTAATTGGGAACGAGCAGTACTTC. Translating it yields CASSLIGNEQYF.

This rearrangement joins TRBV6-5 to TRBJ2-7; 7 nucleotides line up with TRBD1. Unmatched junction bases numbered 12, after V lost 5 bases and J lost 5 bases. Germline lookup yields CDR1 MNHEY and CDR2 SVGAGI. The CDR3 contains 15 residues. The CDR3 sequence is CASSPQLTGSNEQYF. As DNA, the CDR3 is TGTGCCAGCAGTCCACAATTGACAGGGTCTAACGAGCAGTACTTC.

This CDR3 is CASSQRLAGELQYF. The CDR3, as DNA: TGTGCCAGCAGCCAGCGACTAGCGGGAGAACTCCAGTACTTC. The V and J genes are TRBV14 and TRBJ2-5, with 12 bases identical to TRBD2. The CDR3 is 14 amino acids. The germline CDR1 and CDR2 sequences are SGHDN and FVKESK. The J segment lost 10 bases and the V segment lost 3 bases, leaving 6 bases of the junction unmatched.

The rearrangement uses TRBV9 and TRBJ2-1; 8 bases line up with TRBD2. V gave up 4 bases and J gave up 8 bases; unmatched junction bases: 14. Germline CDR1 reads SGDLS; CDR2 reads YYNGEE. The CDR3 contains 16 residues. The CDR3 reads CASSPLGTRDFHEQFF. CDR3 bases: TGTGCCAGCAGCCCCCTGGGGACTAGAGATTTCCATGAGCAGTTCTTC.

CDR3 sequence (DNA): TGTGCCAGCAGCAGTACCGGGACACACAGCTACGAGCAGTACTTC. It codes for CASSSTGTHSYEQYF. The rearrangement links TRBV7-2 to TRBJ2-7, with TRBD1 as a possible D gene (6 bases). V lost 5 bases, J lost 3 bases, and 17 bases lay in between. This CDR3 is built from 15 residues. The germline V gene encodes CDR1 SGHTA and CDR2 FQGNSA.

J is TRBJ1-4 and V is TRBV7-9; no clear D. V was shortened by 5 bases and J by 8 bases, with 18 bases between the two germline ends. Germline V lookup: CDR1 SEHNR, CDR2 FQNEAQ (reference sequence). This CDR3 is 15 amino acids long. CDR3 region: CASSPSDREPEKLFF. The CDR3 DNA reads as TGTGCCAGCAGCCCTAGTGACCGGGAGCCCGAAAAACTGTTTTTT.

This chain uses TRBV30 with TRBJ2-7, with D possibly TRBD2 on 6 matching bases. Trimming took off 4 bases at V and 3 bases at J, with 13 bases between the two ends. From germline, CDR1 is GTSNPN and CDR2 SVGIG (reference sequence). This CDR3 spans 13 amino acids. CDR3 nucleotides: TGTGCCTGGATGGAGGGTCGGGGCTACGAGCAGTACTTC. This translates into CAWMEGRGYEQYF.

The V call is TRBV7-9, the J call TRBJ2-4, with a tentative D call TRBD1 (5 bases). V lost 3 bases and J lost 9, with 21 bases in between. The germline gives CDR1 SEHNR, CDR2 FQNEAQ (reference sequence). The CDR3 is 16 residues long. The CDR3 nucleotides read TGTGCCAGCAGCTTTCCCCCGACAGCGTCCCACGGCATTCAGTACTTC. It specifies CASSFPPTASHGIQYF.

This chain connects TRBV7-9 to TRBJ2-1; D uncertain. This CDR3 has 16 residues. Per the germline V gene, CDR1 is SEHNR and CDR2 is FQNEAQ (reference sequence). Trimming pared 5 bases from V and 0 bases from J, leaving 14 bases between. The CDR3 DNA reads TGTGCCAGCAGCCCCGAAGTCAGGAGCTCCTACAATGAGCAGTTCTTC. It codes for CASSPEVRSSYNEQFF.

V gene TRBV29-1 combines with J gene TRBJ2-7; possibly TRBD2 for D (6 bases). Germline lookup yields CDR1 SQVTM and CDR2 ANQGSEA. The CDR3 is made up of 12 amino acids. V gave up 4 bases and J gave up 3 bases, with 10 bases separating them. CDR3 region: CSVVAGFYEQYF. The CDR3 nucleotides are TGCAGCGTTGTGGCGGGATTCTACGAGCAGTACTTC.

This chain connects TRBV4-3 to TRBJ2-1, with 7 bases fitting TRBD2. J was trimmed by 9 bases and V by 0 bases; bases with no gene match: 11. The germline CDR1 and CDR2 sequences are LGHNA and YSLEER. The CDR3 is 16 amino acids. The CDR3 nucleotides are TGCGCCAGCAGCCAAGATCAAGGACTAGGATCTGCTGAGCAGTTCTTC. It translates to CASSQDQGLGSAEQFF.

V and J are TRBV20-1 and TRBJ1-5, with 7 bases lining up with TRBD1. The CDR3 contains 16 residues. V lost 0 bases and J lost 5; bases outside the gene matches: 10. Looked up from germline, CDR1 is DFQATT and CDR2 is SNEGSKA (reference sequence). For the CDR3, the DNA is TGCAGTGCTAGAGATCAGCAAGGGGGCCTAGATCAGCCCCAGCATTTT. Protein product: CSARDQQGGLDQPQHF.

The CDR3 DNA reads as TGTGCCACCAGCAATAGCGGGATAGGCGAGCAGTACTTC. Its protein product is CATSNSGIGEQYF. J is TRBJ2-7 and V is TRBV15, with TRBD2 matching over 8 bases. Trimming cost V 4 bases and J 6 bases; bases outside gene matches: 5. The CDR3 is 13 residues long. Germline V gene data show CDR1 as LNHNV and CDR2 as YYDKDF (reference sequence).

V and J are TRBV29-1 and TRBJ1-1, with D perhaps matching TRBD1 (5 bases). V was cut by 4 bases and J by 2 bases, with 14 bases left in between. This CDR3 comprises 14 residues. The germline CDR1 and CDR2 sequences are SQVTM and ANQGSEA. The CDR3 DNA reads TGCAGCGTTGTCCCAGGGTTCGGAAACACTGAAGCTTTCTTT. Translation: CSVVPGFGNTEAFF.

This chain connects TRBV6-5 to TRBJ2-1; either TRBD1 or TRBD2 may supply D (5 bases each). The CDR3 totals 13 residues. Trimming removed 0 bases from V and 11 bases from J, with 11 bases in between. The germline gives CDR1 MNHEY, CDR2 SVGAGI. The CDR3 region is CASSYSMGTQQFF. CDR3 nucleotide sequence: TGTGCCAGCAGTTACTCGATGGGGACGCAGCAGTTCTTC.

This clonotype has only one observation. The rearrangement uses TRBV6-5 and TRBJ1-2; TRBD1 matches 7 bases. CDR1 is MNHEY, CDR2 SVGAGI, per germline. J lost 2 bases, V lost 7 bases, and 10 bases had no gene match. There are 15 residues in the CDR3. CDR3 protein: CASTIDRVANYGYTF. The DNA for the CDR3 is TGTGCCAGCACCATCGACAGGGTAGCCAACTATGGCTACACCTTC.

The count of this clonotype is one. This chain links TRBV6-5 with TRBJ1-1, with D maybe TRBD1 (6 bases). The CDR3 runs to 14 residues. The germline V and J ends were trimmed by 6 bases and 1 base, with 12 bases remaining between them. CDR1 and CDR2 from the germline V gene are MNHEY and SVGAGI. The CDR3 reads CASSSGTPNTEAFF. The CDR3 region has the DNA TGTGCCAGCAGCTCCGGGACACCGAACACTGAAGCTTTCTTT.